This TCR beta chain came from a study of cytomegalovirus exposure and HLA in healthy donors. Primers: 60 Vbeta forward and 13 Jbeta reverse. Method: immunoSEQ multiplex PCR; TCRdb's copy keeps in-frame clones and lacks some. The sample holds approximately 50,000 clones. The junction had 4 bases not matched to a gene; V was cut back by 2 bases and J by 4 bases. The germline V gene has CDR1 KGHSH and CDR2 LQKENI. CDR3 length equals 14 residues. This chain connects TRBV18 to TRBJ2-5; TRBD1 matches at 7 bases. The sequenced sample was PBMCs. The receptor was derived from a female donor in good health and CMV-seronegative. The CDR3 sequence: CASSPNPGGETQYF. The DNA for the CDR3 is TGTGCCAGCTCACCAAACCCAGGGGGAGAGACCCAGTACTTC. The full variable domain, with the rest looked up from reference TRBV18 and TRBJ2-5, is NAGVMQNPRHLVRRRGQEARLRCSPMKGHSHVYWYRQLPEEGLKFMVYLQKENIIDESGMPKERFSAEFPKEGPSILRIQQVVRGDSAAYFCASSPNPGGETQYFGPGTRLLVL.